This TCR beta chain was recorded in a study of identifying expanded T cells in peripheral blood. Study findings and constraints: Clone count variance between roughly 2-week samples rose with total template count. Over approximately two and four weeks, about 16 and 19 clones changed, versus around 1.1 between replicates.

Libraries were prepared by immunoSEQ multiplex PCR; TCRdb keeps only in-frame clonotypes and omits some of them. The table lists about 100,000 clones, around 85% of them singletons, with 4.5% to 7% in the top ten. In regard to this clone: Its antigen is not identified.

Collection occurred without any documented infections or immune events in donors. This sequence was found in a person aged 18-69 years in good health. Sequencing was performed on blood.

The DNA for the CDR3 is TGTGCCAGCAGCTCCCGGGCCGATGGGAACTACGAGCAGTACTTC. Protein product: CASSSRADGNYEQYF. The J gene is TRBJ2-7, the V gene TRBV7-9, with D hard to call. Trimming shortened V by 4 bases and J by 3 bases, and 16 bases separated the two germline ends. Germline V lookup: CDR1 SEHNR, CDR2 FQNEAQ (reference sequence). This CDR3 is built from 15 residues.